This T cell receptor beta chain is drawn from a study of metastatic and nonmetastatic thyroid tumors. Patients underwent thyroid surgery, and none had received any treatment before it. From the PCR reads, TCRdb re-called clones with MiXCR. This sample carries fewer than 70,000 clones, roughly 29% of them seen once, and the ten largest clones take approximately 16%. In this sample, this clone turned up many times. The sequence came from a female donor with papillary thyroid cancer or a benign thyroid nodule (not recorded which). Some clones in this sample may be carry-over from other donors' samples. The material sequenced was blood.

CDR3 in DNA: TGCGCCAGCAGTTCCGGGCAGGCCTCATCAACCTTTCAAGAGACCCAGTACTTC. Translation gives CASSSGQASSTFQETQYF. The chain carries TRBV5-1 and TRBJ2-5; D uncertain. The CDR3 spans 18 residues. Germline CDR1 SGHRS, CDR2 YFSETQ. Trimming removed 5 bases from V and 2 bases from J, with 25 bases in between.